This entry concerns a single T cell receptor beta chain. This may come from a read error, since a much larger clone is one base off. This entry comes from a study of regulatory T cells in long-lasting Graves disease. Time point here: newly diagnosed GD, antithyroid drugs for less than 3 months. PBMC RNA was the source of the TCR library. Patients with Graves' disease were diagnosed by American Thyroid Association guidelines. Patients were from an endocrinology department in Xi'an, China. Arm-PCR of CDR3 regions and iRepertoire HTBI primers were used to build TCR beta libraries. TCRdb independently ran MiXCR on the multiplex PCR reads; one entry per CDR3 protein. This table holds roughly 380,000 distinct CDR3 sequences, around a sixth found once. This specimen consisted of peripheral blood mononuclear cells (PBMCs), obtained at new diagnosis, from a patient treated with antithyroid drugs. This clonotype was obtained from a female donor with Graves disease.

CDR3 coding DNA: TGTGCCACCAGTGATGCGGGACAGGCGGACACCGGGGAGCTGTTTTTT. Its translation is CATSDAGQADTGELFF. This sequence joins TRBV24-1 and TRBJ2-2; 8 bases align to TRBD1. CDR1 KGHDR and CDR2 SFDVKD come from the germline V gene. The CDR3 spans 16 residues. The J segment lost 3 bases and the V segment lost 3 bases, leaving 5 bases of the junction unmatched.